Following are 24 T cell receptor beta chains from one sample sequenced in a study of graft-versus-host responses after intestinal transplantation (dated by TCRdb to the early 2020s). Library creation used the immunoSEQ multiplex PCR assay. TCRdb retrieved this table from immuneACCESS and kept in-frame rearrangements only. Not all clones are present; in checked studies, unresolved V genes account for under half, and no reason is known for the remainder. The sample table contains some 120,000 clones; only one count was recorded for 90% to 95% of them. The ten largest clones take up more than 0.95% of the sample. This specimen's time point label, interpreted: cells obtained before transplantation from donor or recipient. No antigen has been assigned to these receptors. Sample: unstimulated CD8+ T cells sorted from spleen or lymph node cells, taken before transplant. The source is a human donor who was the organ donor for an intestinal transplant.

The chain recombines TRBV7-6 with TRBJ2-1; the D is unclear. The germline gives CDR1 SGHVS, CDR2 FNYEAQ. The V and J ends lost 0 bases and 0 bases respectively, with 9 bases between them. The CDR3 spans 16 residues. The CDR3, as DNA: TGTGCCAGCAGCTTAGCATGGTCATACTCCTACAATGAGCAGTTCTTC. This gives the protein CASSLAWSYSYNEQFF.

The CDR3 nucleotides read TGCAGCGTCCTGGGGGGTACAGATACGCAGTATTTT. This codes for CSVLGGTDTQYF. The V gene is TRBV29-1, the J gene TRBJ2-3; perhaps TRBD2 as D (6 bases). The germline V gene has CDR1 SQVTM and CDR2 ANQGSEA. CDR3 length: 12 residues. The germline V and J ends were trimmed by 6 bases and 3 bases, with 10 bases remaining between them.

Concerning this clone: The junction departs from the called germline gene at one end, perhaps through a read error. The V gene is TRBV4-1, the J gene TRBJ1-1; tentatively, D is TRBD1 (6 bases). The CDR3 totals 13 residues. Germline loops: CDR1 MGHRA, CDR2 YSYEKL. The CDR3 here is CASSQQGQSEAFF. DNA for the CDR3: TGTGCCAGCAGCCAACAAGGACAGAGTGAAGCTTTCTTT.

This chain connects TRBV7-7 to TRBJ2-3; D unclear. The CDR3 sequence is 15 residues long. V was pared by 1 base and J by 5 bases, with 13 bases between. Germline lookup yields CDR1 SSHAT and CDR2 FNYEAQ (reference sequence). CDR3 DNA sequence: TGTGCCAGCAGCTTAGAACTCTCCGAAATAGATACGCAGTATTTT. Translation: CASSLELSEIDTQYF.

The CDR3 DNA reads as TGCGCCAGCAGTCAGGGGGGGTCGTCCCCGCAGTATTTT. Protein sequence: CASSQGGSSPQYF. The chain has TRBV4-1 and TRBJ2-3; TRBD1 or TRBD2 may be the D gene (7 bases each). V shed 6 bases and J shed 10 bases, with 17 bases lying between them. This CDR3 comprises 13 residues. CDR1 MGHRA and CDR2 YSYEKL come from the germline V gene.

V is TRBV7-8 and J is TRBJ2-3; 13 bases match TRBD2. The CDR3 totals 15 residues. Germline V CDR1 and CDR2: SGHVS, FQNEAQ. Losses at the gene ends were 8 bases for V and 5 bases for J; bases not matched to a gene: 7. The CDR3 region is CASGGLAGVRDTQYF. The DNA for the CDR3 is TGTGCCAGCGGCGGACTAGCGGGAGTACGAGATACGCAGTATTTT.

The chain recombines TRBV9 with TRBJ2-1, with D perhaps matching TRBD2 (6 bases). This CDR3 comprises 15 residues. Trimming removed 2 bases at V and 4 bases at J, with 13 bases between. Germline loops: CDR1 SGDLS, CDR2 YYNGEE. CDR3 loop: CASSVSGTLYNEQFF. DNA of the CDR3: TGTGCCAGCAGCGTGTCCGGGACTTTATACAATGAGCAGTTCTTC. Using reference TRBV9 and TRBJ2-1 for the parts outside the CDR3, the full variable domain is DSGVTQTPKHLITATGQRVTLRCSPRSGDLSVYWYQQSLDQGLQFLIQYYNGEERAKGNILERFSAQQFPDLHSELNLSSLELGDSALYFCASSVSGTLYNEQFFGPGTRLTVL.

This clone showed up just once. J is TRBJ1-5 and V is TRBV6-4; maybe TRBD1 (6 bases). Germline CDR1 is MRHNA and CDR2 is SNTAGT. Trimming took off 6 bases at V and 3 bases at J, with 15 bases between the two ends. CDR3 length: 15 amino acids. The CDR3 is CASRKPGQVNQPQHF. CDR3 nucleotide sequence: TGTGCCAGCAGGAAACCGGGACAAGTCAATCAGCCCCAGCATTTT.

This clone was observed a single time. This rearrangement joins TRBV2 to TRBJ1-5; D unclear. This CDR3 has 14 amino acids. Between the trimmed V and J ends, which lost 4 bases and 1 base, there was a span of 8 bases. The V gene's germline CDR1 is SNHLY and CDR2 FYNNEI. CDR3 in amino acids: CASSGWQSNQPQHF. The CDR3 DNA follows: TGTGCCAGCAGTGGTTGGCAGAGCAATCAGCCCCAGCATTTT. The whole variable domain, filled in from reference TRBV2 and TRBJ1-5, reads EPEVTQTPSHQVTQMGQEVILRCVPISNHLYFYWYRQILGQKVEFLVSFYNNEISEKSEIFDDQFSVERPDGSNFTLKIRSTKLEDSAMYFCASSGWQSNQPQHFGDGTRLSIL.

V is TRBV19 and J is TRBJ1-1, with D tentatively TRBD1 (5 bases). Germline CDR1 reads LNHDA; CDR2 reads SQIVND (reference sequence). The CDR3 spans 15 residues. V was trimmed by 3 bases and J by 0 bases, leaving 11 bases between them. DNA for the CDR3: TGTGCCAGTAGTATGAATCCAGGGATGAACACTGAAGCTTTCTTT. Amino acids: CASSMNPGMNTEAFF.

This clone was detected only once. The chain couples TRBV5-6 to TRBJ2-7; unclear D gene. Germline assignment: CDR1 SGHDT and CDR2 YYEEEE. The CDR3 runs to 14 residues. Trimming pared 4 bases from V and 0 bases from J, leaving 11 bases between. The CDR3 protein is CASSPGPLSYEQYF. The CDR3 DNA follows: TGTGCCAGCAGCCCCGGGCCCCTCTCCTACGAGCAGTACTTC.

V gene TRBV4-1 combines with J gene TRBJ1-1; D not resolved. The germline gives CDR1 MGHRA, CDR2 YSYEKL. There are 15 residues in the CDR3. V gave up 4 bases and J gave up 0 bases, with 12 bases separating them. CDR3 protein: CASSLSVSMNTEAFF. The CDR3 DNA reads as TGCGCCAGCAGCCTCTCAGTATCAATGAACACTGAAGCTTTCTTT.

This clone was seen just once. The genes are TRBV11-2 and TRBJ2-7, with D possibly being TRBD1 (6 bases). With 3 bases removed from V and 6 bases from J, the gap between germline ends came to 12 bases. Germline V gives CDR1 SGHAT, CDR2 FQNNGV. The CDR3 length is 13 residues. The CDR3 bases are TGTGCCAGCAGCTTTGGGAAGGGGGTCGAGCAGTACTTC. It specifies CASSFGKGVEQYF.

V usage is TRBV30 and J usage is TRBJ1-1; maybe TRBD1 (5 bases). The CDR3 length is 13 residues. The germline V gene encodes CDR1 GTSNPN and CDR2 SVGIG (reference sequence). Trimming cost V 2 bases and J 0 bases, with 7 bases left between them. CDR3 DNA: TGTGCCTGGAGTCCGACAGTGAACACTGAAGCTTTCTTT. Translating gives CAWSPTVNTEAFF.

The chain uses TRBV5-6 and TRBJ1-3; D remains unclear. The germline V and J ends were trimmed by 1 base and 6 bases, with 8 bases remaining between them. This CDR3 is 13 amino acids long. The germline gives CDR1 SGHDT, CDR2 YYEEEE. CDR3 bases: TGTGCCAGCAGCTTGATTGTCCCAAACACCATATATTTT. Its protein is CASSLIVPNTIYF.

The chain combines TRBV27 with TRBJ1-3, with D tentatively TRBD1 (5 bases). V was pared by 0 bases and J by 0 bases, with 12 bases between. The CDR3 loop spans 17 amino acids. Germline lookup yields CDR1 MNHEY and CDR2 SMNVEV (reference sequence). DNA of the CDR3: TGTGCCAGCAGTTTATCGTGGGGGACGGGCTCTGGAAACACCATATATTTT. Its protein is CASSLSWGTGSGNTIYF.

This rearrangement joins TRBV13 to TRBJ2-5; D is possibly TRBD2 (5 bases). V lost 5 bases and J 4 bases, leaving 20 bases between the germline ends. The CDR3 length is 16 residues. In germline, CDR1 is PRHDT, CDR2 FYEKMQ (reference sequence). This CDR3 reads CASSRIGVSVSETQYF. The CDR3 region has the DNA TGTGCCAGCAGCCGGATCGGGGTTAGCGTTTCAGAGACCCAGTACTTC.

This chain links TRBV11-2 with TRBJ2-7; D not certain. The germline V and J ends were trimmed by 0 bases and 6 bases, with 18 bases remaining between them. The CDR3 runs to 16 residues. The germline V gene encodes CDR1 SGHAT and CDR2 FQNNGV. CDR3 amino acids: CASSLEQYPSRPEQYF. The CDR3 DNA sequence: TGTGCCAGCAGCTTAGAGCAGTATCCCTCTCGACCCGAGCAGTACTTC.

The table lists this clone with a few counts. The CDR3 DNA follows: TGTGCCATCAGTGAGTCTACGAGCTCCTACGAGCAGTACTTC. Its translation: CAISESTSSYEQYF. V and J are TRBV10-3 and TRBJ2-7; D is ambiguous. In germline, CDR1 is ENHRY, CDR2 SYGVKD. V gave up 0 bases and J gave up 0 bases, with 6 bases separating them. The CDR3 sequence is 14 residues long.

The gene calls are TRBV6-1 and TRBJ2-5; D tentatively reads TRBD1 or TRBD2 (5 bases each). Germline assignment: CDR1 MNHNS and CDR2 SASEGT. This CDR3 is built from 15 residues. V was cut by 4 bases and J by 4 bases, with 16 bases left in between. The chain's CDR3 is CASSGREGRGETQYF. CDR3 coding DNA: TGTGCCAGCAGTGGCCGAGAGGGTAGGGGAGAGACCCAGTACTTC.

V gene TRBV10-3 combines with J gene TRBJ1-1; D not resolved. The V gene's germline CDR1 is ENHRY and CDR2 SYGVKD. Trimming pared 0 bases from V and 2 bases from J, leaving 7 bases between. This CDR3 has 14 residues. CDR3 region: CAISESSSNTEAFF. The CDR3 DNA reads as TGTGCCATCAGTGAGTCGAGTTCTAACACTGAAGCTTTCTTT.

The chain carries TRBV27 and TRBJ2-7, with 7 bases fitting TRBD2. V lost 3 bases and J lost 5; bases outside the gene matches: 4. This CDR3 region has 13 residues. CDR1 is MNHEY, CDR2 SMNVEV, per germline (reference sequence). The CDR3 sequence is CASSFSGTNEQYF. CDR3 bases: TGTGCCAGCAGTTTCTCCGGGACTAACGAGCAGTACTTC.

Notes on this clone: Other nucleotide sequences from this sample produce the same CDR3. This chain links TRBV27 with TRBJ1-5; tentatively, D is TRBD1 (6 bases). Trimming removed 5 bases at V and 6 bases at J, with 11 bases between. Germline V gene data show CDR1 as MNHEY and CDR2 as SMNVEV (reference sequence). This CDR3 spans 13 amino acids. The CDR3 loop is CASSQGSGQPQHF. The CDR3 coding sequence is TGTGCCAGCAGTCAGGGGTCGGGTCAGCCCCAGCATTTT.

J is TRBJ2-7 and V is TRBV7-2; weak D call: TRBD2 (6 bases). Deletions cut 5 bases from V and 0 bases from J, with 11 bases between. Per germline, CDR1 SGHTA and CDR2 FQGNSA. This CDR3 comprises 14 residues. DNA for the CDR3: TGTGCCAGCAGCGTGGCGGGAAGCTCCTACGAGCAGTACTTC. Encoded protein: CASSVAGSSYEQYF. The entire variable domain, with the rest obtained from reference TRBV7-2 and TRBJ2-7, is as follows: GAGVSQSPSNKVTEKGKDVELRCDPISGHTALYWYRQSLGQGLEFLIYFQGNSAPDKSGLPSDRFSAERTGGSVSTLTIQRTQQEDSAVYLCASSVAGSSYEQYFGPGTRLTVT.